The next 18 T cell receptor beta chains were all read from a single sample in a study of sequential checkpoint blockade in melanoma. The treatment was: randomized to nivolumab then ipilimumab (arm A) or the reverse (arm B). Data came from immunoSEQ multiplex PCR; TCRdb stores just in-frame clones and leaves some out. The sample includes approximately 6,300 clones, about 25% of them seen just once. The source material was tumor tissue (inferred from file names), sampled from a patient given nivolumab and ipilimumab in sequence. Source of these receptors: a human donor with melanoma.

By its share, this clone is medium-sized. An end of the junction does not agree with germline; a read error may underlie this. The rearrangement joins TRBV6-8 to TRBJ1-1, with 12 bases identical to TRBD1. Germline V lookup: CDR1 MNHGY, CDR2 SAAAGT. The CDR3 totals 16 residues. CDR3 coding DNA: TGTGCCAGCAGTGACTCTTGGGACAGGGGGCGGGGTGAAGCTTTCTTT. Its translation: CASSDSWDRGRGEAFF.

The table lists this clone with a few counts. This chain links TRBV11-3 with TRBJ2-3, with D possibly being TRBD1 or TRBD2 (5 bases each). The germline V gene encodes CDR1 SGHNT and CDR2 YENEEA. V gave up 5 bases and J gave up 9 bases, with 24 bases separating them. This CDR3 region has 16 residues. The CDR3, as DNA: TGTGCCAGCAGCCTATGGGCTCGGGACCCCGGCGGGACGCAGTATTTT. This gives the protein CASSLWARDPGGTQYF.

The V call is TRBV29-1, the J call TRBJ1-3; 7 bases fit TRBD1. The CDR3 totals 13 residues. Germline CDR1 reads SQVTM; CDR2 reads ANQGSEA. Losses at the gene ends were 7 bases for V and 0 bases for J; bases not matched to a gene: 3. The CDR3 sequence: CSAGTVSGNTIYF. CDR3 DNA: TGCAGCGCCGGGACAGTCTCTGGAAACACCATATATTTT.

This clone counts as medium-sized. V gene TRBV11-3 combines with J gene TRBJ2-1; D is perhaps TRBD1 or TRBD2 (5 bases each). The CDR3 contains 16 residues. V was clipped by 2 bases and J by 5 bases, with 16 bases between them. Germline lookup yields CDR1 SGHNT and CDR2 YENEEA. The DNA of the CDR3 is TGTGCCAGCAGCTTAAGGGCCGGGTTGGGGGACAATGAGCAGTTCTTC. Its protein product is CASSLRAGLGDNEQFF.

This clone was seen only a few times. CDR3 sequence: CASTRLDNEQFF. The CDR3 bases are TGTGCCAGCACCAGACTCGACAATGAGCAGTTCTTC. The J gene is TRBJ2-1, the V gene TRBV28; D unresolved. The V gene lost 7 bases and the J gene lost 5 bases, with 9 bases spanning the gap. The germline V gene encodes CDR1 MDHEN and CDR2 SYDVKM. The CDR3 has 12 amino acids.

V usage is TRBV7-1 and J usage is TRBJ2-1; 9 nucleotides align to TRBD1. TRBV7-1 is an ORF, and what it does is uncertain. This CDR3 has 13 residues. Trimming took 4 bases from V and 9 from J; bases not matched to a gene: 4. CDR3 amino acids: CASSWDREGEQFF. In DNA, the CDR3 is TGTGCCAGCAGCTGGGACAGGGAAGGTGAGCAGTTCTTC.

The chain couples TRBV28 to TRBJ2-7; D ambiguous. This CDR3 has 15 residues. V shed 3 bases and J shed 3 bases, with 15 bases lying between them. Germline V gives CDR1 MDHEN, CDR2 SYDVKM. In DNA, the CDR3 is TGTGCCAGCAGTTTCCAGGCCTGGGGAAACTACGAGCAGTACTTC. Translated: CASSFQAWGNYEQYF. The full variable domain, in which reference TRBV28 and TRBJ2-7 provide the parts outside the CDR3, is DVKVTQSSRYLVKRTGEKVFLECVQDMDHENMFWYRQDPGLGLRLIYFSYDVKMKEKGDIPEGYSVSREKKERFSLILESASTNQTSMYLCASSFQAWGNYEQYFGPGTRLTVT.

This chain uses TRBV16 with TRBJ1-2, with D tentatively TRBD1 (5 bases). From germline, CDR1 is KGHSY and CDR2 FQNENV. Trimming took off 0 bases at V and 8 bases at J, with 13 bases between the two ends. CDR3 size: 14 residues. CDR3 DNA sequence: TGTGCCAGCAGCCAATCAGCAGGGCCGGGCGGCTACACCTTC. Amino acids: CASSQSAGPGGYTF.

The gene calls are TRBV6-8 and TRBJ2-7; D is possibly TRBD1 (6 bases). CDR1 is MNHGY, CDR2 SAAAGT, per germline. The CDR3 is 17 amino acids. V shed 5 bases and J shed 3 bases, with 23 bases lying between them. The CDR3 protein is CASSDPQGFGVGYEQYF. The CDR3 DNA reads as TGTGCCAGCAGTGACCCACAGGGATTCGGGGTCGGCTACGAGCAGTACTTC.

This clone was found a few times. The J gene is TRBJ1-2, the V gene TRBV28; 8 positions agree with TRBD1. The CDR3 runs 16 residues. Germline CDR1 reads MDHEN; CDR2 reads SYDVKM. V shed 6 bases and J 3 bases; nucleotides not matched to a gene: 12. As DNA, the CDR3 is TGTGCCAGCAGCCTAAAGGGTGGGACAGGCTACTATGGCTACACCTTC. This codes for CASSLKGGTGYYGYTF.

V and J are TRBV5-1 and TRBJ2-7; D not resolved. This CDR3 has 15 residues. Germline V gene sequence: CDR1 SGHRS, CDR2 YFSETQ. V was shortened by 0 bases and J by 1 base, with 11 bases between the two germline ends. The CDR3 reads CASSLGADLSYEQYF. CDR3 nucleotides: TGCGCCAGCAGCTTGGGGGCAGACCTTTCCTACGAGCAGTACTTC.

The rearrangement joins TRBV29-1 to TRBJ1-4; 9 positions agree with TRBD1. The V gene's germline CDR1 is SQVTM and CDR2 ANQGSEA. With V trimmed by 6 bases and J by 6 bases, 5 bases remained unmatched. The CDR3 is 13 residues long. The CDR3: CSVRTGADEKLFF. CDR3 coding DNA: TGCAGCGTGAGGACAGGGGCGGATGAAAAACTGTTTTTT.

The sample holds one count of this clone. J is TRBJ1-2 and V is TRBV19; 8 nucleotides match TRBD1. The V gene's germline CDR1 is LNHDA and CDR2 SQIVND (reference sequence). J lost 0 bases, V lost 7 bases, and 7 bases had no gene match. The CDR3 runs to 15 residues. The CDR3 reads CASKDRAGANYGYTF. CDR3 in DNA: TGTGCCAGTAAGGACAGGGCTGGAGCTAACTATGGCTACACCTTC.

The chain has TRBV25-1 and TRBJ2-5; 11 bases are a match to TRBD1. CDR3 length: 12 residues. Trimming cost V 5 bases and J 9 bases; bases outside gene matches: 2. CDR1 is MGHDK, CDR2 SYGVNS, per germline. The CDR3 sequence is CASSWDRGAQYF. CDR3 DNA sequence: TGTGCCAGCAGTTGGGACAGGGGGGCCCAGTACTTC.

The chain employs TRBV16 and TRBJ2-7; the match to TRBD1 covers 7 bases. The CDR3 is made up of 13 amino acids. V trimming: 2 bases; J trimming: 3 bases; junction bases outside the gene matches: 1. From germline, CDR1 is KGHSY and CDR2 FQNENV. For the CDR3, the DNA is TGTGCCAGCAGCCAACCAGGGGGCTACGAGCAGTACTTC. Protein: CASSQPGGYEQYF.

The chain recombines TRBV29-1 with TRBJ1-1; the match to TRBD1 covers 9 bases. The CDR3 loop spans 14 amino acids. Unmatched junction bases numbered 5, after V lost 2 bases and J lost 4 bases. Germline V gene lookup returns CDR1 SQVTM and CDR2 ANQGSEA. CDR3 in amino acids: CSVENRGRVTEAFF. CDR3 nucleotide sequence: TGCAGCGTTGAAAACAGGGGGCGAGTCACTGAAGCTTTCTTT.

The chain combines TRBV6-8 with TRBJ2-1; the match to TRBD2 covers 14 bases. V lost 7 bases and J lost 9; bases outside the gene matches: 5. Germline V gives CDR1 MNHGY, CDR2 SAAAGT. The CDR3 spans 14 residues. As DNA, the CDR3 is TGTGCCAGCACCCAGACTAGCGGGAGGGGTGAGCAGTTCTTC. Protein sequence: CASTQTSGRGEQFF.

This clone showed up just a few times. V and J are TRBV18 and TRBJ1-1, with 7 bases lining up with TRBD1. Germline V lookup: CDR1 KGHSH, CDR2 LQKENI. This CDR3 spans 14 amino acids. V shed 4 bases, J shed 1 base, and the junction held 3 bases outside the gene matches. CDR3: CASSRQGSNTEAFF. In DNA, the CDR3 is TGTGCCAGCTCACGACAGGGTTCGAACACTGAAGCTTTCTTT.